This TCR beta chain derives from a study of PD-1 blockade in mismatch repair-deficient tumors. This clone came up once. Mismatch repair deficiency was confirmed in all patients, by PCR or immunohistochemistry. Some clones are missing from TCRdb's copy, which holds only in-frame ones; the method was immunoSEQ multiplex PCR. Here the sample spans roughly 110,000 clones, about three quarters being singletons. V gave up 2 bases and J gave up 9 bases, with 11 bases separating them. The CDR3 spans 13 residues. Germline V gene data show CDR1 as SGHTA and CDR2 as FQGTGA. The source was peripheral blood, collected approximately 14 months after starting pembrolizumab. The V call is TRBV7-3, the J call TRBJ2-1; the D gene is possibly TRBD1 (5 bases). The source is an adult with mismatch repair-deficient cancer. CDR3 loop: CASSLLGPSEQFF. The CDR3 DNA sequence: TGTGCCAGCAGCTTATTGGGGCCGAGTGAGCAGTTCTTC.